This T cell receptor (beta chain) was sequenced in a study of cytomegalovirus exposure and HLA in healthy donors. Sequencing was performed with immunoSEQ multiplex PCR; in TCRdb, only in-frame clones are kept and a portion is missing. The sample includes around 140,000 clones, about 94% of them seen just once. Germline values: CDR1 LNHDA, CDR2 SQIVND (reference sequence). V lost 2 bases and J lost 4, with 14 bases in between. The CDR3 totals 15 residues. The sample comprised PBMCs. The receptor's source is a man aged 18 to 35 in good health and CMV-seropositive. The chain combines TRBV19 with TRBJ2-5; TRBD2 is a possible D gene (5 bases). As DNA, the CDR3 is TGTGCCAGTAGTATACTTGGACCCGCGGGAGAGACCCAGTACTTC. It specifies CASSILGPAGETQYF.